This entry describes one TCR beta chain. The antigen is not known. The data belong to a study of long-term antiretroviral therapy in people with HIV. Overall study findings and caveats: Transplant donor controls retained higher diversity, though diversity increased after ART. Adherence to ART, viral resistance and therapy changes lacked any data.

Investigators performed immunoSEQ version v3.0 at survey level. Generated by immunoSEQ multiplex PCR, the TCRdb table keeps only in-frame clones and is missing some. The top ten clones hold more than 15% of a sample with under 30,000 clones, 81% of them seen once. Every participant gave one or more pre-ART and two or more post-ART PBMC samples. Ahead of DNA extraction, samples held 1-10 million cryopreserved PBMC each. Per germline, CDR1 SNHLY and CDR2 FYNNEI. V lost 6 bases to trimming and J lost 1 base; unmatched junction nucleotides: 18. The CDR3 runs 20 residues. This receptor was taken from a young woman with HIV. This rearrangement joins TRBV2 to TRBJ2-2, with TRBD1 matching over 9 bases. This material consisted of unsorted PBMCs, taken at the start of antiretroviral therapy, before treatment. CDR3 region: CASRGKPGQGYNKNTGELFF. CDR3 nucleotides: TGTGCCAGCAGGGGTAAACCGGGACAGGGCTATAACAAGAACACCGGGGAGCTGTTTTTT.